The 21 T cell receptor beta chains below were found in one sample sequenced in a study of graft-versus-host responses after intestinal transplantation. This table comes from immunoSEQ multiplex PCR, and its TCRdb copy is limited to in-frame clones, with some not included. The profile covers about 78,000 clones, with nearly 90% appearing a single time and about 4% taken by the ten largest. No cognate antigen is known for these TCRs. The sample here was unstimulated CD8+ T cells sorted from spleen or lymph node cells, taken before transplant. The receptor set was obtained from a human donor who was the organ donor for an intestinal transplant.

The chain is built from TRBV27 and TRBJ2-3, with D maybe TRBD1 (6 bases). The CDR3 consists of 15 residues. Germline lookup yields CDR1 MNHEY and CDR2 SMNVEV (reference sequence). The V end lost 0 bases, the J end lost 2 bases, and 9 bases lay between the germline ends. CDR3 region: CASSLSGHPTDTQYF. The CDR3 bases are TGTGCCAGCAGTTTATCGGGACATCCCACAGATACGCAGTATTTT.

A few counts support this clone. The J gene is TRBJ1-5, the V gene TRBV10-3, with D possibly TRBD1 on 6 matching bases. V was pared by 1 base and J by 0 bases, with 13 bases between. Germline lookup yields CDR1 ENHRY and CDR2 SYGVKD. This CDR3 has 17 amino acids. CDR3 coding DNA: TGTGCCATCAGTGAGTTCTGGGGGACAAGTAGCAATCAGCCCCAGCATTTT. Protein: CAISEFWGTSSNQPQHF.

The chain employs TRBV27 and TRBJ2-7; 7 bases match TRBD1. This CDR3 spans 14 amino acids. The germline V gene has CDR1 MNHEY and CDR2 SMNVEV (reference sequence). V lost 6 bases, J lost 6 bases, and 11 bases stayed unmatched. As DNA, the CDR3 is TGTGCCAGCAGGAGATATACAGGGGATGGCGAGCAGTACGTC. Its protein product is CASRRYTGDGEQYV.

The chain has TRBV15 and TRBJ1-1, with D tentatively TRBD1 (5 bases). This CDR3 has 15 amino acids. V was clipped by 7 bases and J by 3 bases, with 18 bases between them. Germline V CDR1 and CDR2: LNHNV, YYDKDF (reference sequence). The CDR3 bases are TGTGCCACCATAAGGGCAGGGAATAGGGACACTGAAGCTTTCTTT. Amino acid sequence: CATIRAGNRDTEAFF.

This chain links TRBV11-2 with TRBJ1-5; D remains unclear. The CDR3 contains 13 residues. V was pared by 0 bases and J by 10 bases, with 10 bases between. Germline values: CDR1 SGHAT, CDR2 FQNNGV. In DNA, the CDR3 is TGTGCCAGCAGCTTAGACGGTGCGGGACCCCAGCATTTT. Amino acids: CASSLDGAGPQHF.

The V and J genes are TRBV6-5 and TRBJ2-3, with D possibly TRBD1 on 6 matching bases. Deletions cut 6 bases from V and 8 bases from J, with 21 bases between. From germline, CDR1 is MNHEY and CDR2 SVGAGI. CDR3 length equals 15 residues. CDR3 sequence: CASSPGDPNLGTQYF. CDR3 in DNA: TGTGCCAGCAGCCCAGGGGACCCGAATCTTGGTACGCAGTATTTT.

V and J are TRBV13 and TRBJ2-4; 7 positions match TRBD2. The CDR3 runs 14 residues. The J segment lost 6 bases and the V segment lost 5 bases, leaving 7 bases of the junction unmatched. Per germline, CDR1 PRHDT and CDR2 FYEKMQ (reference sequence). The CDR3 DNA sequence: TGTGCCAGCAGCGTGGGGAGGGTCCCAAACATTCAGTACTTC. It yields the protein CASSVGRVPNIQYF.

This chain joins TRBV6-4 and TRBJ2-3, with 14 positions matching TRBD2. Germline loops: CDR1 MRHNA, CDR2 SNTAGT. The V segment lost 4 bases and the J segment 4 bases; nucleotides outside the gene matches: 1. The CDR3 is 15 amino acids. This CDR3 reads CASSATSGGADTQYF. DNA of the CDR3: TGTGCCAGCAGTGCGACTAGCGGGGGGGCAGATACGCAGTATTTT.

The J gene is TRBJ1-1, the V gene TRBV15; the D is unclear. In germline, CDR1 is LNHNV, CDR2 YYDKDF (reference sequence). Trimming took off 1 base at V and 0 bases at J, with 9 bases between the two ends. This CDR3 is 15 amino acids long. CDR3 sequence reads: CATSRGSILNTEAFF. CDR3 bases: TGTGCCACCAGCAGAGGATCTATCCTGAACACTGAAGCTTTCTTT.

This chain links TRBV9 with TRBJ2-5; TRBD1 matches 8 bases. Germline CDR1 reads SGDLS; CDR2 reads YYNGEE. This CDR3 contains 16 residues. With 4 bases clipped from V and 5 bases from J, the junction kept 13 bases outside the gene matches. The CDR3 region is CASSPLRQGLRETQYF. Here the CDR3 DNA reads TGTGCCAGCAGCCCCCTACGACAGGGGCTGAGGGAGACCCAGTACTTC.

This clone was seen more than once but under ten times. The chain carries TRBV14 and TRBJ1-2; D is unclear. This CDR3 spans 17 amino acids. V was clipped by 0 bases and J by 4 bases, with 18 bases between them. Germline V CDR1 and CDR2: SGHDN, FVKESK. The CDR3 spells CASSQDLAEVEFYGYTF. CDR3 DNA: TGTGCCAGCAGCCAAGATTTGGCGGAAGTTGAGTTCTATGGCTACACCTTC. The entire variable domain, with the rest obtained from reference TRBV14 and TRBJ1-2, is as follows: EAGVTQFPSHSVIEKGQTVTLRCDPISGHDNLYWYRRVMGKEIKFLLHFVKESKQDESGMPNNRFLAERTGGTYSTLKVQPAELEDSGVYFCASSQDLAEVEFYGYTFGSGTRLTVV.

This chain uses TRBV2 with TRBJ2-5; perhaps TRBD1 as D (6 bases). Trimming pared 5 bases from V and 4 bases from J, leaving 17 bases between. CDR3 length: 15 residues. CDR1 is SNHLY and CDR2 is FYNNEI in the germline V gene. The CDR3 sequence: CASSPSRGGPETQYF. The CDR3 coding sequence is TGTGCCAGCAGTCCGAGCAGGGGTGGTCCAGAGACCCAGTACTTC.

The chain joins TRBV7-8 to TRBJ2-7, with a possible D match to TRBD1 (6 bases). Trimming shortened V by 5 bases and J by 2 bases, and 19 bases separated the two germline ends. This CDR3 has 16 amino acids. CDR1 is SGHVS, CDR2 FQNEAQ, per germline. The CDR3 nucleotides read TGTGCCAGCAGCCCCTACAGGGTCCGGAATACCTACGAGCAGTACGTC. Protein: CASSPYRVRNTYEQYV.

This clone was observed once. The chain carries TRBV7-2 and TRBJ1-2; D not certain. Germline V gene sequence: CDR1 SGHTA, CDR2 FQGNSA. V was trimmed by 1 base and J by 4 bases, leaving 13 bases between them. This CDR3 region has 15 residues. Written as DNA, the CDR3 is TGTGCCAGCAGCTTAGACGGTGTTTCTCTCTATGGCTACACCTTC. Translation: CASSLDGVSLYGYTF.

The V gene is TRBV28, the J gene TRBJ2-7, with D possibly TRBD1 on 6 matching bases. The germline V gene encodes CDR1 MDHEN and CDR2 SYDVKM. This CDR3 comprises 15 residues. V shed 6 bases and J shed 1 base, with 16 bases lying between them. The CDR3 DNA reads TGTGCCAGCAGGGATGACAGGCCTTATTCCTACGAGCAGTACGTC. Protein: CASRDDRPYSYEQYV.

This sequence joins TRBV27 and TRBJ2-3, with D hard to call. The V gene's germline CDR1 is MNHEY and CDR2 SMNVEV (reference sequence). The CDR3 spans 19 residues. V was cut by 3 bases and J by 2 bases, with 24 bases left in between. The CDR3: CASSLRALRSPQVTDTQYF. CDR3 sequence (DNA): TGTGCCAGCAGTTTGCGTGCCTTGCGTAGTCCTCAAGTCACAGATACGCAGTATTTT.

The gene calls are TRBV4-1 and TRBJ1-1; D remains unclear. This CDR3 region has 12 residues. The ends were cut back, 3 bases at V and 3 bases at J, with 5 bases in the middle. Germline CDR1 MGHRA, CDR2 YSYEKL. The CDR3 here is CASSHSYTEAFF. The CDR3 DNA reads as TGCGCCAGCAGCCATTCGTACACTGAAGCTTTCTTT.

The chain recombines TRBV7-9 with TRBJ1-2, with 7 bases matching TRBD1. J lost 4 bases, V lost 6 bases, and 5 bases had no gene match. The germline V gene encodes CDR1 SEHNR and CDR2 FQNEAQ (reference sequence). The length of the CDR3 is 13 residues. The CDR3 nucleotides are TGTGCCAGCAGGGGAACAGGGGTCTATGGCTACACCTTC. This gives the protein CASRGTGVYGYTF. Using reference TRBV7-9 and TRBJ1-2 for the parts outside the CDR3, the full variable domain is DTGVSQNPRHKITKRGQNVTFRCDPISEHNRLYWYRQTLGQGPEFLTYFQNEAQLEKSRLLSDRFSAERPKGSFSTLEIQRTEQGDSAMYLCASRGTGVYGYTFGSGTRLTVV.

This chain uses TRBV6-1 with TRBJ2-1, with D perhaps TRBD2 (6 bases). In germline, CDR1 is MNHNS, CDR2 SASEGT. This CDR3 is built from 15 residues. V dropped 6 bases and J dropped 3 bases, with 15 bases sitting between them. The CDR3, as DNA: TGTGCCAGCAGCGGGGTGGGCGGGATCTACAATGAGCAGTTCTTC. This gives the protein CASSGVGGIYNEQFF.

The chain combines TRBV19 with TRBJ1-5; D may be TRBD1 (5 bases). This CDR3 is 16 amino acids long. The germline gives CDR1 LNHDA, CDR2 SQIVND (reference sequence). Trimming removed 3 bases at V and 9 bases at J, with 21 bases between. This chain's CDR3 is CASSIPWGGDFSPQHF. CDR3 bases: TGTGCCAGTAGTATCCCCTGGGGGGGTGACTTCTCGCCCCAGCATTTT.

The J gene is TRBJ2-3, the V gene TRBV5-1; D may be TRBD2 (6 bases). The CDR3 contains 16 residues. Germline V lookup: CDR1 SGHRS, CDR2 YFSETQ. V lost 5 bases to trimming and J lost 2 bases, with 18 bases between them. The CDR3 loop is CASREGTVPYTDTQYF. In DNA form, the CDR3 reads TGCGCCAGCAGGGAAGGGACTGTCCCTTACACAGATACGCAGTATTTT.